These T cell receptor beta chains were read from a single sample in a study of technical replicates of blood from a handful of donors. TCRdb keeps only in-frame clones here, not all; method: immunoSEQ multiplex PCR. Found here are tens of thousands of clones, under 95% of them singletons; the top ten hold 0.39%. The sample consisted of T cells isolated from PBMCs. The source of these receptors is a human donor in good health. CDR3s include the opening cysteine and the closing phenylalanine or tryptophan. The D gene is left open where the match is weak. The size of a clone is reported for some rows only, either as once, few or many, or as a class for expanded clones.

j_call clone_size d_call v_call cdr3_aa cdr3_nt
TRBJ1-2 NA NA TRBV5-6 CASSIPGSGYTF TGTGCCAGCAGCATCCCGGGGTCTGGCTACACCTTC
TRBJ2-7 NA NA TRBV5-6 CASSGARGREQYF TGTGCCAGCAGCGGCGCCAGGGGTAGGGAGCAGTACTTC
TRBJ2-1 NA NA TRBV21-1 CASSKSGRDRNEQFF TGTGCCAGCAGCAAAAGCGGGAGGGATAGAAATGAGCAGTTCTTC
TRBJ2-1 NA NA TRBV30 CAWGRDSYNEQFF TGTGCCTGGGGCAGGGACTCCTACAATGAGCAGTTCTTC
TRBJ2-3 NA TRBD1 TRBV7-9 CASRLTGKTDTQYF TGTGCCAGCAGGCTGACAGGGAAGACAGATACGCAGTATTTT
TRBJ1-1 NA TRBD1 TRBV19 CASSTSGRTGMNTEAFF TGTGCCAGTAGTACCTCAGGCCGGACAGGCATGAACACTGAAGCTTTCTTT
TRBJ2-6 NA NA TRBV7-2 CASSAVGGESNVLTF TGTGCCAGCAGCGCCGTGGGGGGAGAGTCCAACGTCCTGACTTTC
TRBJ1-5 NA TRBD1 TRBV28 CASRSPTGTSNQPQHF TGTGCCAGCAGATCGCCGACAGGGACTAGCAATCAGCCCCAGCATTTT
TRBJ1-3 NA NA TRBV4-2 CASSQVSEGSGNTIYF TGTGCCAGCAGCCAAGTTTCAGAGGGTTCTGGAAACACCATATATTTT
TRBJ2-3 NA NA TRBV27 CASSLSWAPDTQYF TGTGCCAGCAGTTTATCGTGGGCTCCAGATACGCAGTATTTT
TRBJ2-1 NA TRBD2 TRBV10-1 CASSPEAGGSYNEQFF TGCGCCAGCAGTCCTGAAGCGGGAGGGTCCTACAATGAGCAGTTCTTC
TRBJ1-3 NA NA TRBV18 CASHHPSFSGNTIYF TGTGCCAGCCACCACCCTAGCTTCTCTGGAAACACCATATATTTT
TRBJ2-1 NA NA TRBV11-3 CASKGGYEQFF TGTGCCAGCAAGGGGGGGTATGAGCAGTTCTTC
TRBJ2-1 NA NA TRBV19 CASSTGVNEQFF TGTGCCAGTAGTACAGGGGTGAATGAGCAGTTCTTC
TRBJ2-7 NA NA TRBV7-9 CASSSPRNSYEQYF TGTGCCAGCAGCTCCCCCAGGAACTCCTACGAGCAGTACTTC
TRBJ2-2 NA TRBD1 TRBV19 CASRNPGQGATGELFF TGTGCCAGTAGAAATCCGGGACAGGGGGCGACCGGGGAGCTGTTTTTT
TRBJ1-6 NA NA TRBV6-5 CASSYSPGNNSPLHF TGTGCCAGCAGTTACTCTCCAGGGAATAATTCACCCCTCCACTTT
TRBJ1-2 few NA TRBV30 CAWSSQGYGYTF TGTGCCTGGAGTAGCCAGGGATATGGCTACACCTTC
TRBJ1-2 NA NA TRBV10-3 CAISESIGYTF TGTGCCATCAGTGAGTCCATTGGCTACACCTTC
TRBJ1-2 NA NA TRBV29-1 CSVEERNNYGYTF TGCAGCGTTGAAGAGCGAAATAACTATGGCTACACCTTC
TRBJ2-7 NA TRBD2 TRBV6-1 CASSEALGTSVPDEQYF TGTGCCAGCAGTGAAGCGCTAGGGACTAGCGTTCCGGACGAGCAGTACTTC
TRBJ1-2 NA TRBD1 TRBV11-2 CASSLVTGQGIWGYTF TGTGCCAGCAGCTTAGTTACGGGACAGGGCATTTGGGGCTACACCTTC